The 26 T cell receptor beta chains in this list originate from one sample, sequenced in a study of cytomegalovirus exposure and HLA in healthy donors. TCRdb's table, derived via immunoSEQ multiplex PCR, lists solely in-frame clones and lacks some. The table shows about 330,000 clones, with around 90% occurring only once. Sequencing input: PBMCs. Receptor source: a woman aged 25-40 years in good health and CMV-seropositive.

The chain links TRBV28 to TRBJ2-7; the D gene is possibly TRBD1 (5 bases). Germline loops: CDR1 MDHEN, CDR2 SYDVKM. The CDR3 runs 16 residues. Trimming cost V 4 bases and J 2 bases, with 18 bases left between them. The CDR3 DNA reads TGTGCCAGCAGTTCCATCGGTTACCAGGGTACCTACGAGCAGTACTTC. It codes for CASSSIGYQGTYEQYF.

The chain joins TRBV19 to TRBJ1-4; TRBD1 agrees at 7 bases. This CDR3 contains 14 residues. The ends lost 5 bases at V and 7 bases at J; junction bases unmatched: 7. CDR1 is LNHDA, CDR2 SQIVND, per germline (reference sequence). The CDR3 loop reads CASSLQGRSEKLFF. The CDR3, as DNA: TGTGCCAGTAGTTTACAGGGGAGGAGTGAAAAACTGTTTTTT. The variable domain in full, with the rest retrieved from reference TRBV19 and TRBJ1-4, is DGGITQSPKYLFRKEGQNVTLSCEQNLNHDAMYWYRQDPGQGLRLIYYSQIVNDFQKGDIAEGYSVSREKKESFPLTVTSAQKNPTAFYLCASSLQGRSEKLFFGSGTQLSVL.

The gene calls are TRBV28 and TRBJ1-1, with 7 bases matching TRBD1. CDR1 is MDHEN, CDR2 SYDVKM, per germline. The CDR3 spans 13 residues. The J segment lost 3 bases and the V segment lost 5 bases, leaving 3 bases of the junction unmatched. The CDR3 protein is CASSRQGYTEAFF. For the CDR3, the DNA is TGTGCCAGCAGTAGACAGGGCTACACTGAAGCTTTCTTT.

The V gene is TRBV19, the J gene TRBJ2-1, with D possibly being TRBD2 (5 bases). The CDR3 totals 11 residues. Germline lookup yields CDR1 LNHDA and CDR2 SQIVND (reference sequence). Trimming took 10 bases from V and 3 from J, leaving 7 bases between them. The CDR3 spells CATGLYNEQFF. The CDR3 DNA sequence: TGTGCCACCGGACTCTACAATGAGCAGTTCTTC.

The rearrangement links TRBV7-6 to TRBJ2-1; 12 bases align to TRBD2. The CDR3 length is 18 residues. Germline assignment: CDR1 SGHVS and CDR2 FNYEAQ. V gave up 0 bases and J gave up 8 bases; unmatched junction bases: 11. The CDR3: CASSLADPGLAGMYEQFF. In nucleotides, the CDR3 is TGTGCCAGCAGCTTAGCGGATCCCGGACTAGCGGGGATGTATGAGCAGTTCTTC.

This sequence joins TRBV5-8 and TRBJ1-5, with TRBD1 matching 10 bases. Trimming at V came to 7 bases and at J to 0 bases, leaving 10 bases not matched to a gene. The length of the CDR3 is 17 residues. Per germline, CDR1 SGHTS and CDR2 YDEGEE. This CDR3 reads CASDEGQGDFSNQPQHF. The CDR3 nucleotides are TGTGCCAGCGATGAAGGACAGGGGGACTTTAGCAATCAGCCCCAGCATTTT.

A word on this clone: Additional DNA sequences in this sample encode the identical CDR3. This chain joins TRBV20-1 and TRBJ2-2; no reliable D call. V was trimmed by 6 bases and J by 6 bases, leaving 8 bases between them. The CDR3 is 11 residues long. Germline assignment: CDR1 DFQATT and CDR2 SNEGSKA (reference sequence). The CDR3 region is CSARGAGELFF. The CDR3 DNA is TGCAGTGCGCGAGGTGCCGGGGAGCTGTTTTTT.

The CDR3 protein is CASSYTTGEWYEQYF. The CDR3, as DNA: TGTGCCAGCTCATACACTACAGGGGAGTGGTACGAGCAGTACTTC. The chain links TRBV27 to TRBJ2-7, with TRBD1 matching 7 bases. V dropped 8 bases and J dropped 4; count of bases not matched to a gene: 14. In germline, CDR1 is MNHEY, CDR2 SMNVEV (reference sequence). This CDR3 contains 15 residues.

This clone has just one count. This chain joins TRBV5-1 and TRBJ1-1, with 8 bases identical to TRBD1. CDR3 length equals 15 residues. From germline, CDR1 is SGHRS and CDR2 YFSETQ. The trim removed 3 bases at V and 3 bases at J, leaving 7 bases unmatched. The chain's CDR3 is CASSSADRAYTEAFF. CDR3 DNA: TGCGCCAGCAGCTCCGCGGACAGGGCTTACACTGAAGCTTTCTTT.

This chain joins TRBV4-3 and TRBJ1-1; D is undetermined. Trimming left V 2 bases short and J 3 bases short, with 10 bases between. From germline, CDR1 is LGHNA and CDR2 YSLEER. The CDR3 spans 14 residues. CDR3 nucleotides: TGCGCCAGCAGCCAAAGACCGGGAGACACTGAAGCTTTCTTT. This codes for CASSQRPGDTEAFF.

V gene TRBV29-1 combines with J gene TRBJ2-6; 12 positions agree with TRBD1. CDR1 is SQVTM, CDR2 ANQGSEA, per germline. With 3 bases clipped from V and 4 bases from J, the junction kept 4 bases outside the gene matches. This CDR3 is 16 amino acids long. The CDR3 sequence: CSVEGDRGLGANVLTF. Written as DNA, the CDR3 is TGCAGCGTTGAGGGGGACAGGGGGCTCGGGGCCAACGTCCTGACTTTC.

The V call is TRBV30, the J call TRBJ2-3; either TRBD1 or TRBD2 may fit D (5 bases each). This CDR3 contains 14 residues. Trimming cost V 5 bases and J 7 bases, with 19 bases left between them. CDR1 GTSNPN and CDR2 SVGIG come from the germline V gene (reference sequence). CDR3 residues: CAWAGDQAVHTQYF. CDR3 coding DNA: TGTGCCTGGGCCGGGGACCAAGCGGTTCATACGCAGTATTTT. Drawing the rest from reference TRBV30 and TRBJ2-3, the complete variable domain is SQTIHQWPATLVQPVGSPLSLECTVEGTSNPNLYWYRQAAGRGLQLLFYSVGIGQISSEVPQNLSASRPQDRQFILSSKKLLLSDSGFYLCAWAGDQAVHTQYFGPGTRLTVL.

This sequence joins TRBV15 and TRBJ1-2; unclear D gene. The V end was cut by 3 bases, the J end by 3 bases, with 17 bases between. Germline loops: CDR1 LNHNV, CDR2 YYDKDF (reference sequence). The CDR3 loop spans 16 amino acids. CDR3 nucleotide sequence: TGTGCCACCAGCAGGGCCGCCGCCAGCCTCTACTATGGCTACACCTTC. Residues: CATSRAAASLYYGYTF.

In regard to this clone: Other DNA sequences in this specimen translate into the identical CDR3. The chain couples TRBV9 to TRBJ1-2; D not resolved. CDR3 length: 13 residues. Trimming cost V 0 bases and J 2 bases, with 5 bases left between them. In germline, CDR1 is SGDLS, CDR2 YYNGEE. Here the CDR3 reads CASSVGQNYGYTF. The CDR3 DNA reads TGTGCCAGCAGCGTAGGTCAGAACTATGGCTACACCTTC.

J is TRBJ2-6 and V is TRBV9; D unclear. Trimming took 5 bases from V and 0 from J, leaving 18 bases between them. Germline CDR1 and CDR2: SGDLS and YYNGEE. This CDR3 has 18 residues. Here the CDR3 reads CASSPDPRSGSGANVLTF. CDR3 coding DNA: TGTGCCAGCAGTCCCGACCCAAGATCGGGCTCTGGGGCCAACGTCCTGACTTTC.

The chain is built from TRBV2 and TRBJ2-5, with TRBD2 matching 8 bases. V dropped 7 bases and J dropped 5; count of bases not matched to a gene: 9. In germline, CDR1 is SNHLY, CDR2 FYNNEI. CDR3 size: 14 residues. The CDR3 here is CASNGLAGGETQYF. The DNA for the CDR3 is TGTGCCAGCAATGGACTAGCCGGTGGGGAGACCCAGTACTTC.

This chain joins TRBV13 and TRBJ2-7, with D possibly matching TRBD2 (6 bases). The CDR3 contains 15 residues. Trimming took 4 bases from V and 0 from J, leaving 13 bases between them. Germline V gene lookup returns CDR1 PRHDT and CDR2 FYEKMQ (reference sequence). The CDR3 DNA reads as TGTGCCAGCAGCTCCCGGGACTCCAACTCCTACGAGCAGTACTTC. Amino acids: CASSSRDSNSYEQYF. The variable domain in full, completed from reference TRBV13 and TRBJ2-7, reads AAGVIQSPRHLIKEKRETATLKCYPIPRHDTVYWYQQGPGQDPQFLISFYEKMQSDKGSIPDRFSAQQFSDYHSELNMSSLELGDSALYFCASSSRDSNSYEQYFGPGTRLTVT.

This chain uses TRBV7-2 with TRBJ1-1, with D possibly matching TRBD1 (6 bases). Trimming removed 1 base at V and 7 bases at J, with 13 bases between. CDR1 SGHTA and CDR2 FQGNSA come from the germline V gene. The CDR3 extends over 14 amino acids. The CDR3 reads CASSLEGGADEAFF. DNA for the CDR3: TGTGCCAGCAGCTTAGAGGGGGGCGCCGATGAAGCTTTCTTT.

The chain links TRBV5-1 to TRBJ2-3, with 11 bases lining up with TRBD2. In germline, CDR1 is SGHRS, CDR2 YFSETQ. Unmatched junction bases numbered 8, after V lost 0 bases and J lost 5 bases. The CDR3 totals 17 residues. This chain's CDR3 is CASSLGALAGGQDTQYF. CDR3 nucleotides: TGCGCCAGCAGCTTGGGAGCGCTAGCGGGGGGCCAAGATACGCAGTATTTT.

This chain connects TRBV29-1 to TRBJ1-2; D is uncertain. The CDR3 totals 10 residues. Germline V gene data show CDR1 as SQVTM and CDR2 as ANQGSEA. CDR3 in DNA: TGCAGAGTACGGTCTAGGGGCTACACCTTC. Translated, it gives CRVRSRGYTF.

The chain combines TRBV5-1 with TRBJ2-1; D remains unclear. V was clipped by 6 bases and J by 12 bases, with 13 bases between them. Germline CDR1 reads SGHRS; CDR2 reads YFSETQ. There are 11 residues in the CDR3. CDR3: CASKAERVQFF. The CDR3 coding sequence is TGCGCCAGCAAAGCAGAGCGAGTGCAGTTCTTC. Combining the CDR3 with reference TRBV5-1 and TRBJ2-1 gives the whole variable domain KAGVTQTPRYLIKTRGQQVTLSCSPISGHRSVSWYQQTPGQGLQFLFEYFSETQRNKGNFPGRFSGRQFSNSRSEMNVSTLELGDSALYLCASKAERVQFFGPGTRLTVL.

In its sample, this clone was seen once. The chain links TRBV5-1 to TRBJ2-3; no reliable D call. The V gene's germline CDR1 is SGHRS and CDR2 YFSETQ. V was pared by 2 bases and J by 1 base, with 8 bases between. The CDR3 length is 14 residues. Here the CDR3 DNA reads TGCGCCAGCAGCTTAGACCAGCGCACAGATACGCAGTATTTT. Its protein is CASSLDQRTDTQYF.

The gene calls are TRBV4-3 and TRBJ2-6; D is undetermined. V dropped 0 bases and J dropped 6 bases, with 6 bases sitting between them. The germline V gene has CDR1 LGHNA and CDR2 YSLEER. The CDR3 contains 14 residues. CDR3 in amino acids: CASSQDVKANVLTF. The CDR3 DNA is TGCGCCAGCAGCCAAGATGTAAAGGCCAACGTCCTGACTTTC.

The chain links TRBV5-1 to TRBJ2-5; maybe TRBD2 (6 bases). CDR1 and CDR2 from the germline V gene are SGHRS and YFSETQ. The V and J ends lost 1 base and 2 bases respectively, with 12 bases between them. The CDR3 has 15 amino acids. This CDR3 reads CASSLIASAQETQYF. CDR3 nucleotide sequence: TGCGCCAGCAGCTTGATAGCTAGCGCACAAGAGACCCAGTACTTC.

This clone was picked up a small number of times. This chain uses TRBV7-6 with TRBJ2-2; D not resolved. V lost 6 bases, J lost 6 bases, and 5 bases lay in between. This CDR3 has 11 amino acids. Germline loops: CDR1 SGHVS, CDR2 FNYEAQ. CDR3 coding DNA: TGTGCCAGCAGTTCTCCCGGGGAGCTGTTTTTT. This gives the protein CASSSPGELFF.

Points on this clone: Given the absence of the conserved phenylalanine or tryptophan at the CDR3 end, a read error is likely. It is unclear where the CDR3 begins or ends on the DNA, so no DNA is shown, and the CDR3 is as TCRdb lists it. The J gene is TRBJ2-7, the V gene TRBV6-5. CDR1 MNHEY and CDR2 SVGAGI come from the germline V gene. Termini included, the CDR3 measures 9 amino acids. CDR3: CASSYSRGA.